Below are 12 T cell receptor beta chains sequenced from a single sample in a study of blood T cells in healthy people across ages. Sample-barcoded 5' priming and a J-beta primer mix drove a second PCR of roughly 6 to 12 cycles. TCRdb itself ran the 5' RACE reads through MiXCR, one entry per CDR3 protein. This table holds hundreds of thousands of distinct CDR3 sequences, around a fifth found once. The sequenced sample consisted of blood. These receptors were obtained from an older man in good health.

The chain combines TRBV7-8 with TRBJ2-7; D call uncertain. Trimming shortened V by 5 bases and J by 6 bases, and 11 bases separated the two germline ends. CDR3 length equals 12 residues. Germline lookup yields CDR1 SGHVS and CDR2 FQNEAQ. The CDR3 spells CASSLLSSEQYF. In nucleotides, the CDR3 is TGTGCCAGCAGCCTACTAAGCTCCGAGCAGTACTTC.

CDR3 DNA: TGTGCCAGCAGTCCCCAGGGGGCCGTCTACGAGCAGTACTTC. Translation gives CASSPQGAVYEQYF. The chain employs TRBV12-3 or TRBV12-4 and TRBJ2-7; 8 positions agree with TRBD1. The CDR3 covers 14 residues. V was clipped by 5 bases and J by 3 bases; unmatched bases: 6.

The V call is TRBV5-1, the J call TRBJ1-6; unclear D gene. Trimming removed 7 bases from V and 10 bases from J, with 12 bases in between. CDR3 length: 12 residues. CDR1 is SGHRS, CDR2 YFSETQ, per germline. CDR3 in amino acids: CASREGDSPLHF. CDR3 DNA sequence: TGCGCCAGCCGAGAGGGAGACTCACCCCTCCACTTT.

In its sample, this clonotype was seen a few times. The chain carries TRBV28 and TRBJ2-7; 8 bases fit TRBD1. Germline V CDR1 and CDR2: MDHEN, SYDVKM. There are 15 residues in the CDR3. The V gene end was trimmed by 3 bases and the J gene end by 0 bases; junction bases not matched to a gene: 4. CDR3 region: CASSFGTGNSYEQYF. As DNA, the CDR3 is TGTGCCAGCAGTTTCGGGACAGGAAACTCCTACGAGCAGTACTTC.

In the case of this clonotype: A read error may account for a junction end that differs from germline. The chain carries TRBV12-3 or TRBV12-4 and TRBJ2-3; D not certain. The CDR3 is made up of 12 amino acids. The CDR3 DNA reads TGCGCCGGCAGTTTGTCCCCAGATGCGCAGTATTTT. The encoded protein is CAGSLSPDAQYF.

With respect to this clonotype: Compared with germline, one end of the junction differs, possibly owing to a read error. V gene TRBV10-3 combines with J gene TRBJ1-1; tentative D call: TRBD1 (6 bases). The CDR3 is 13 residues long. Germline values: CDR1 ENHRY, CDR2 SYGVKD. The CDR3 DNA reads as TGTGCCATCAGTGAGCCCCCAGGGGCTGAAGCTCTCTTT. Translation: CAISEPPGAEALF.

In nucleotides, the CDR3 is TGTGCCAGCATTTCCGCCGGGACAGGGGGCTACAATGAGCAGTTCTTC. It is translated as CASISAGTGGYNEQFF. The chain couples TRBV25-1 to TRBJ2-1; 11 nucleotides line up with TRBD1. The CDR3 consists of 16 residues. Germline-derived CDR1 and CDR2 are MGHDK and SYGVNS. Trimming cost V 7 bases and J 3 bases; bases outside gene matches: 8.

This clonotype was picked up a small number of times. The J gene is TRBJ1-1, the V gene TRBV20-1, with no clear D. This CDR3 contains 13 residues. The germline gives CDR1 DFQATT, CDR2 SNEGSKA (reference sequence). V lost 0 bases to trimming and J lost 4 bases, with 9 bases between them. The CDR3 nucleotides read TGCAGTGCTAGAGAAGGGATTATCACTGAAGCTTTCTTT. Translated, it gives CSAREGIITEAFF.

V usage is TRBV20-1 and J usage is TRBJ2-7; D unclear. The V end was cut by 6 bases, the J end by 1 base, with 10 bases between. Germline CDR1 is DFQATT and CDR2 is SNEGSKA (reference sequence). This CDR3 region has 12 residues. CDR3 sequence reads: CSAPPNSYEQYF. The DNA for the CDR3 is TGCAGTGCCCCGCCGAATTCCTACGAGCAGTACTTC.

A note on this clonotype: One junction end disagrees with the germline gene, perhaps due to a read error. This rearrangement joins TRBV11-2 to TRBJ1-1, with D hard to call. This CDR3 has 13 amino acids. The germline gives CDR1 SGHAT, CDR2 FQNNGV. The CDR3 spells CASSSRTNAEAFF. CDR3 nucleotide sequence: TGTGCCAGCAGCTCTCGGACGAACGCTGAAGCTTTCTTT.

The V gene is TRBV20-1, the J gene TRBJ2-3; 10 bases align to TRBD2. This CDR3 is built from 17 residues. V shed 0 bases and J 6 bases; nucleotides not matched to a gene: 12. Looked up from germline, CDR1 is DFQATT and CDR2 is SNEGSKA (reference sequence). CDR3 in amino acids: CSAREPSGRRGWDTQYF. The CDR3 DNA follows: TGCAGTGCTAGAGAGCCTAGCGGGAGAAGGGGTTGGGATACGCAGTATTTT.

This clonotype turned up a few times. The chain combines TRBV5-1 with TRBJ2-5; TRBD1 matches 7 bases. The CDR3 contains 14 residues. The V gene's germline CDR1 is SGHRS and CDR2 YFSETQ. The ends lost 1 base at V and 5 bases at J; junction bases unmatched: 5. The CDR3 spells CASSLKGARETQYF. The CDR3 region has the DNA TGCGCCAGCAGCTTGAAGGGGGCTCGGGAGACCCAGTACTTC. The variable domain in full, completed from reference TRBV5-1 and TRBJ2-5, reads KAGVTQTPRYLIKTRGQQVTLSCSPISGHRSVSWYQQTPGQGLQFLFEYFSETQRNKGNFPGRFSGRQFSNSRSEMNVSTLELGDSALYLCASSLKGARETQYFGPGTRLLVL.